This T cell receptor beta chain was observed in a study of shared clonotypes between healthy human individuals. The CDR3 is made up of 13 amino acids. V was shortened by 4 bases and J by 3 bases, with 10 bases between the two germline ends. Per germline, CDR1 SGDLS and CDR2 YYNGEE. The authors split each subset's genomic DNA evenly across several immunoSEQ plates. Clones were sequenced by immunoSEQ multiplex PCR, and TCRdb holds only the in-frame ones, with some missing. Of some 2.1 million clones in the sample, 85% to 95% were seen once. The naive CD8 fraction comprised CD45RO-negative cells positively selected for CCR7 and excluded terminally differentiated effector memory CD45RA+ cells.

Sequencing was performed on naive CD8+ T cells sorted from blood. The chain recombines TRBV9 with TRBJ1-1, with D perhaps TRBD1 (5 bases). This TCR was sampled from a man aged 18 to 30 in good health. CDR3 amino acids: CASSTGTDTEAFF. The CDR3 coding sequence is TGTGCCAGCAGCACCGGGACGGACACTGAAGCTTTCTTT.